The 10 T cell receptor beta chains below all came from one sample that was sequenced in a study of spatial heterogeneity in lung cancer. TCRdb re-analysed the 5' RACE reads in MiXCR, keeping a single row per CDR3 protein. The table shows about 6,100 distinct CDR3 sequences, with under 15% occurring only once. Sample time point: sample taken at primary tumor resection. The input for sequencing was lung tissue, taken at surgery. The receptors originated from a human donor with early-stage non-small cell lung cancer.

This clonotype was counted many times. The library was designed around alpha chains, so this beta chain is a stray read whose abundance carries little weight. J is TRBJ2-7 and V is TRBV5-1; 10 bases map to TRBD2. The V gene end was trimmed by 4 bases and the J gene end by 2 bases; junction bases not matched to a gene: 18. The CDR3 extends over 19 amino acids. Germline lookup yields CDR1 SGHRS and CDR2 YFSETQ. The CDR3 loop reads CASSRRPGQPGTSAYEQYF. DNA for the CDR3: TGCGCCAGCAGCAGAAGACCGGGACAGCCCGGGACTAGCGCCTACGAGCAGTACTTC.

Relative to its sample, this clonotype is medium-sized. Since the library was made to target alpha chains, this beta chain is a stray read and its abundance is not meaningful. This chain uses TRBV6-6 with TRBJ2-7; no reliable D call. The CDR3 is 12 amino acids. Trimming shortened V by 6 bases and J by 6 bases, and 12 bases separated the two germline ends. Germline V gene data show CDR1 as MNHNY and CDR2 as SVGAGI (reference sequence). The CDR3 DNA follows: TGTGCCAGCAGGCTGTGGGGTTCCGAGCAGTACTTC. Its translation is CASRLWGSEQYF.

This clonotype showed up many times. Since it is a stray read in a library aimed at alpha chains, this beta chain has a size that is not meaningful. Written as DNA, the CDR3 is TGTGCCAGCAGCATAACCGGGACTAGCGGGAGGAATGAGCAGTTCTTC. Protein product: CASSITGTSGRNEQFF. The J gene is TRBJ2-1, the V gene TRBV6-6; TRBD2 agrees at 15 bases. The CDR3 extends over 16 amino acids. Germline V gene lookup returns CDR1 MNHNY and CDR2 SVGAGI (reference sequence). V dropped 6 bases and J dropped 7; count of bases not matched to a gene: 7.

By its share, this clonotype is medium-sized (0.01 to 0.1%). This beta chain was picked up by a library intended for alpha chains and is off target, so its count carries little meaning. The rearrangement joins TRBV29-1 to TRBJ2-5; the D gene is possibly TRBD1 (7 bases). The CDR3 has 13 residues. In germline, CDR1 is SQVTM, CDR2 ANQGSEA. Between the trimmed V and J ends, which lost 7 bases and 1 base, there was a span of 13 bases. For the CDR3, the DNA is TGCAGCGCCGGAGGGGGCCTCCAAGAGACCCAGTACTTC. Translation: CSAGGGLQETQYF.

The table lists this clonotype with a few counts. A library made for alpha chains picked up this beta chain off target, so its size means little. This chain links TRBV28 with TRBJ2-7; D is perhaps TRBD2 (5 bases). The germline CDR1 and CDR2 sequences are MDHEN and SYDVKM. Trimming removed 4 bases from V and 6 bases from J, with 7 bases in between. The length of the CDR3 is 11 residues. The CDR3 protein is CASSSEVEQYF. In nucleotides, the CDR3 is TGTGCCAGCAGTTCGGAGGTCGAGCAGTACTTC.

This clonotype appeared many times. Little can be read into the size of this beta chain, an off-target read in a library designed for alpha chains. The chain recombines TRBV13 with TRBJ2-7, with TRBD1 as a possible D gene (6 bases). The CDR3 is 13 amino acids. CDR1 is PRHDT and CDR2 is FYEKMQ in the germline V gene (reference sequence). V lost 4 bases and J lost 6, with 13 bases in between. The CDR3 DNA is TGTGCCAGCAGCTCCACAGGGATATCCGAGCAGTACTTC. Its translation is CASSSTGISEQYF.

This clonotype is labeled as medium-sized. This beta chain appears as a stray read in a library generated for alpha chains; its size is not informative. The chain employs TRBV6-6 and TRBJ2-1, with TRBD2 identical over 8 bases. CDR1 and CDR2 (germline): MNHNY, SVGAGI (reference sequence). Trimming cost V 6 bases and J 4 bases; bases outside gene matches: 8. This CDR3 spans 15 amino acids. The DNA for the CDR3 is TGTGCCAGCAGATACCTAGCGGGTAATTACAATGAGCAGTTCTTC. Residues: CASRYLAGNYNEQFF.

At least ten counts were recorded for this clonotype. A library prepared for alpha chains yielded this beta chain as an off-target read; its size is of little meaning. The V and J genes are TRBV3-1 and TRBJ2-3; no reliable D call. V lost 3 bases and J 4 bases, leaving 14 bases between the germline ends. Germline V gives CDR1 LGHDT, CDR2 YNNKEL (reference sequence). This CDR3 is 15 amino acids long. The CDR3 reads CASSQSWEEADTQYF. The CDR3 DNA reads as TGTGCCAGCAGCCAGTCGTGGGAAGAGGCAGATACGCAGTATTTT.

A word on this clonotype: As an off-target read in a library built for alpha chains, this beta chain has a frequency of little significance. The chain links TRBV7-6 to TRBJ1-1; no definite D call. Germline lookup yields CDR1 SGHVS and CDR2 FNYEAQ. V dropped 4 bases and J dropped 3 bases, with 9 bases sitting between them. This CDR3 is built from 13 residues. The CDR3 region has the DNA TGTGCCAGCAGCTCCCAGGAGCACACTGAAGCTTTCTTT. It yields the protein CASSSQEHTEAFF.

This clonotype was counted at least ten times. Since the library was made to target alpha chains, this beta chain is a stray read and its abundance is not meaningful. The V and J genes are TRBV15 and TRBJ2-1; D gene unclear. CDR1 LNHNV and CDR2 YYDKDF come from the germline V gene (reference sequence). V lost 2 bases and J lost 0, with 8 bases in between. This CDR3 comprises 15 residues. CDR3 amino acids: CATSRMRPSYNEQFF. In nucleotides, the CDR3 is TGTGCCACCAGCAGAATGCGGCCCTCCTACAATGAGCAGTTCTTC.